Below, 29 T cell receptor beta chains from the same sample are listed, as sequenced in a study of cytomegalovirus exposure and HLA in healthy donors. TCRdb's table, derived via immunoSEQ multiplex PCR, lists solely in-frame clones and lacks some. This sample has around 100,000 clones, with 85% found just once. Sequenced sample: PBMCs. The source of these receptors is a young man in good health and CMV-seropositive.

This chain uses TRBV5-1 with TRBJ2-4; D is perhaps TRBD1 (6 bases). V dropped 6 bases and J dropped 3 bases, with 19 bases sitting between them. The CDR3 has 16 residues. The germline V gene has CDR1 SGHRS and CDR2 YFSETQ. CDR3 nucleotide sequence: TGCGCCAGCACCGGGGTGGGGGCCCTTGGCAAAAACATTCAGTACTTC. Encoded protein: CASTGVGALGKNIQYF.

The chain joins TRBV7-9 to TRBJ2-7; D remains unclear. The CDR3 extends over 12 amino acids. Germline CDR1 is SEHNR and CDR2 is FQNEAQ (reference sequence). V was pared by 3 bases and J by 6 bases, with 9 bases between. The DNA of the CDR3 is TGTGCCAGCAGCTTGGTCTCCGGCGAGCAGTACTTC. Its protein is CASSLVSGEQYF.

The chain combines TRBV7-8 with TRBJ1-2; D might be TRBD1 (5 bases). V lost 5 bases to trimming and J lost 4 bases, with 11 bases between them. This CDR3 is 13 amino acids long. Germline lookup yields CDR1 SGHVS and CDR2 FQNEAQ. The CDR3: CASSTRQRYGYTF. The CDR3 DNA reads TGTGCCAGCAGCACTCGACAGCGCTATGGCTACACCTTC.

CDR3: CASSRAGGETQYF. The CDR3 DNA follows: TGTGCCAGCAGCCGGGCGGGGGGAGAGACCCAGTACTTC. The genes are TRBV5-4 and TRBJ2-5, with 8 nucleotides matching TRBD2. Germline assignment: CDR1 SGHNT and CDR2 YYREEE (reference sequence). J was trimmed by 4 bases and V by 4 bases; bases with no gene match: 3. The CDR3 runs 13 residues.

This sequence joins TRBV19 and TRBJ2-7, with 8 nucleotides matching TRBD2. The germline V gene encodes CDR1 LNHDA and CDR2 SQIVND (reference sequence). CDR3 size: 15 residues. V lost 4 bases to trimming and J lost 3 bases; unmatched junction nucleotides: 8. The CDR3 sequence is CASSTRLASVYEQYF. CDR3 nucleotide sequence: TGTGCCAGTAGTACGCGACTAGCGAGTGTCTACGAGCAGTACTTC.

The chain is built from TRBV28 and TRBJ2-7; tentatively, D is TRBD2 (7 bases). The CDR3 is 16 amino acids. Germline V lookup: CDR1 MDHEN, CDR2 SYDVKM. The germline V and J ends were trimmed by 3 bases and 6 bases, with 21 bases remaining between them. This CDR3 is CASSLRTGGRWGEQYF. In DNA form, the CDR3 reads TGTGCCAGCAGTTTGAGGACCGGGGGGCGTTGGGGCGAGCAGTACTTC.

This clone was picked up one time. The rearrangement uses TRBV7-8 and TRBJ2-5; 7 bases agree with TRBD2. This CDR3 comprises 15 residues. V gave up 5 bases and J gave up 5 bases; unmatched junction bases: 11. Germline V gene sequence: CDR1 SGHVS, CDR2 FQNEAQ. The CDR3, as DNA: TGTGCCAGCAGCCGCCGAGCGGGGTCAGGGGAGACCCAGTACTTC. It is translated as CASSRRAGSGETQYF.

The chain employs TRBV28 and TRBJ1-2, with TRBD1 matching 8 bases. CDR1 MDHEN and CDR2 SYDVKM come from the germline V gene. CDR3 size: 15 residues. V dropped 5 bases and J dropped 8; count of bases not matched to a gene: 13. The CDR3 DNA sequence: TGTGCCAGCAGTCCGCCGTGGACAGGGCGTTACGGCTACACCTTC. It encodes CASSPPWTGRYGYTF.

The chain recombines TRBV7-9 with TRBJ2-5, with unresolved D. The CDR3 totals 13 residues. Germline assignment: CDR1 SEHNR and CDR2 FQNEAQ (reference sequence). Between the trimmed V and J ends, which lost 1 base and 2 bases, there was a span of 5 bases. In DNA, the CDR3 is TGTGCCAGCAGCTTAGAACTACAAGAGACCCAGTACTTC. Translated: CASSLELQETQYF.

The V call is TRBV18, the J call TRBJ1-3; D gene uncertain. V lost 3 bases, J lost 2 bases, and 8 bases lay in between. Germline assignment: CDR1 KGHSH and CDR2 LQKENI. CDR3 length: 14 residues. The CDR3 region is CASSPRQTGNTIYF. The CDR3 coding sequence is TGTGCCAGCTCACCCCGCCAGACTGGAAACACCATATATTTT.

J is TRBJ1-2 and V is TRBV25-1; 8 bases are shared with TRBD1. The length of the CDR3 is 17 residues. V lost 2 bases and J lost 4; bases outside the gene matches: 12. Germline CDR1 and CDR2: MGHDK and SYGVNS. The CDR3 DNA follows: TGTGCCAGCAGTGAACGAATCAGGGGGCGATCGAGCTATGGCTACACCTTC. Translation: CASSERIRGRSSYGYTF.

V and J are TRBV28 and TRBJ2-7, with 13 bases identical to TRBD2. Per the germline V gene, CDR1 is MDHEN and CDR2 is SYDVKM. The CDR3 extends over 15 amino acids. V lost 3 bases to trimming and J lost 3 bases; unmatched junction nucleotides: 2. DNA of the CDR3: TGTGCCAGCAGTTTGGGACTAGCGGGATTCTACGAGCAGTACTTC. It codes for CASSLGLAGFYEQYF.

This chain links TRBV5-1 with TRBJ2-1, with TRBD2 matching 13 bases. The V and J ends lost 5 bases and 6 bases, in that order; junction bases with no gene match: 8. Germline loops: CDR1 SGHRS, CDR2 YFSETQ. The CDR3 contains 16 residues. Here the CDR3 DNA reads TGCGCCAGCAGTCGACTAGCGGGAGGTATGGGCAATGAGCAGTTCTTC. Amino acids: CASSRLAGGMGNEQFF.

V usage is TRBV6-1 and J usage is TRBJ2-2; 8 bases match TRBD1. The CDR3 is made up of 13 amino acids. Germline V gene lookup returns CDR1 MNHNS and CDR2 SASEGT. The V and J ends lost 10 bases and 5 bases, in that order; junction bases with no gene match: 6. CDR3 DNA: TGTGCCATCCAGGACAGGGTGACCGGGGAGCTGTTTTTT. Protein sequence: CAIQDRVTGELFF.

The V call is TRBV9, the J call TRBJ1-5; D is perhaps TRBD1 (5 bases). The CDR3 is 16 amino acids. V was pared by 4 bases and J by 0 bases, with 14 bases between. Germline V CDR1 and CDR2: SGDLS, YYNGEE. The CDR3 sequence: CASSPGPDYSNQPQHF. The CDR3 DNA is TGTGCCAGCAGCCCGGGGCCGGACTATAGCAATCAGCCCCAGCATTTT.

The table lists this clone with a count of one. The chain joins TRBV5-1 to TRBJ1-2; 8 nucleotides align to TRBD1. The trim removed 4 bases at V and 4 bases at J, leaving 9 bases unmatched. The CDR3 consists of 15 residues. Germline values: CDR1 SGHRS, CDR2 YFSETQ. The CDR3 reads CASSILTGDSYGYTF. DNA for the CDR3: TGCGCCAGCAGCATACTGACAGGGGATAGCTATGGCTACACCTTC.

CDR3: CASTIGQGGGYTF. CDR3 nucleotides: TGTGCCAGCACCATTGGCCAGGGAGGGGGCTACACCTTC. The chain couples TRBV6-1 to TRBJ1-2; D is possibly TRBD1 (5 bases). The germline CDR1 and CDR2 sequences are MNHNS and SASEGT. The CDR3 has 13 amino acids. V was shortened by 7 bases and J by 8 bases, with 17 bases between the two germline ends.

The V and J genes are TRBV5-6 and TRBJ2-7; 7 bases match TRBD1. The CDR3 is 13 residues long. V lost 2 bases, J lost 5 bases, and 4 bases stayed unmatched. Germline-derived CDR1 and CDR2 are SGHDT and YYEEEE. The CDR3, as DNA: TGTGCCAGCAGCTTTACAGGGGATGACGAGCAGTACGTC. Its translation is CASSFTGDDEQYV.

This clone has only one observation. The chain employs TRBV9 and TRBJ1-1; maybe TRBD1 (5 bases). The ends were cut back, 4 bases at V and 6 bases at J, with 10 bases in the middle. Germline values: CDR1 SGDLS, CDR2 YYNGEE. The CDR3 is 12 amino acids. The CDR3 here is CASSPSGAEAFF. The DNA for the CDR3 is TGTGCCAGCAGCCCCTCGGGGGCTGAAGCTTTCTTT.

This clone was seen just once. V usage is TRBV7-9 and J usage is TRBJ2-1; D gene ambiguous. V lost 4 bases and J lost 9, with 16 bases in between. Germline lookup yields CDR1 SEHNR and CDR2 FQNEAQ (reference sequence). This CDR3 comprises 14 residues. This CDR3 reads CASSSEIRVGEQFF. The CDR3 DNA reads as TGTGCCAGCAGCTCTGAGATCCGGGTGGGTGAGCAGTTCTTC.

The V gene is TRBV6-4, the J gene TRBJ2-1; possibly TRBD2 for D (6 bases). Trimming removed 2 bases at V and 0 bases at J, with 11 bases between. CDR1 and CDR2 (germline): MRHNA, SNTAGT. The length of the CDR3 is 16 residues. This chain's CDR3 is CASSDIGGSSYNEQFF. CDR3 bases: TGTGCCAGCAGTGACATCGGGGGAAGCTCCTACAATGAGCAGTTCTTC.

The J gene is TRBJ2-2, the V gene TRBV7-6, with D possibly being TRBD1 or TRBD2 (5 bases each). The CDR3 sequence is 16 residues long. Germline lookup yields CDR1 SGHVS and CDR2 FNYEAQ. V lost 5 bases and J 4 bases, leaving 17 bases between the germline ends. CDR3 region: CASSLGVSGVTGELFF. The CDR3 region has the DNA TGTGCCAGCAGCCTAGGGGTCTCCGGGGTCACCGGGGAGCTGTTTTTT.

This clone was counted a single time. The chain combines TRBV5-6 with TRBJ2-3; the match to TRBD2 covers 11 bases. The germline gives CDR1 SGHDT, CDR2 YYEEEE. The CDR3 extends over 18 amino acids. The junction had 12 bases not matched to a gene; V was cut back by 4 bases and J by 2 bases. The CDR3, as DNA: TGTGCCAGCAGCCCGTTCCCCGGGACTAGCGGTTACACAGATACGCAGTATTTT. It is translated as CASSPFPGTSGYTDTQYF.

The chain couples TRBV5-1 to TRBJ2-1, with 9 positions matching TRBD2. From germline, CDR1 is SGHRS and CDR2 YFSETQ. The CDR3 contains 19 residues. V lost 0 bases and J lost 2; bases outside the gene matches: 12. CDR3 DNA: TGCGCCAGCAGCTTGGAAACTAGCGGGTGGGTCGGCGCCTACAATGAGCAGTTCTTC. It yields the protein CASSLETSGWVGAYNEQFF.

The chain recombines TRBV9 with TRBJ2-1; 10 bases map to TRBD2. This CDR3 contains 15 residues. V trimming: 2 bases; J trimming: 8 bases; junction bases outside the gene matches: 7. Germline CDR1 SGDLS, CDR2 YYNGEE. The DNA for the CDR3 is TGTGCCAGCAGCGTCTTCAGCGGGAGGGTCGATGAGCAGTTCTTC. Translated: CASSVFSGRVDEQFF. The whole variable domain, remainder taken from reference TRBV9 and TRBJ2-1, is DSGVTQTPKHLITATGQRVTLRCSPRSGDLSVYWYQQSLDQGLQFLIQYYNGEERAKGNILERFSAQQFPDLHSELNLSSLELGDSALYFCASSVFSGRVDEQFFGPGTRLTVL.

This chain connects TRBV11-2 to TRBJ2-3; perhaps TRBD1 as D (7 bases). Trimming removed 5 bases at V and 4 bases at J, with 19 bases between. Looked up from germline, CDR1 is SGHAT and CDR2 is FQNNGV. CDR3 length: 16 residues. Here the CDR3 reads CASSLATGRPADTQYF. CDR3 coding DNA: TGTGCCAGCAGCCTAGCGACAGGGCGTCCTGCAGATACGCAGTATTTT.

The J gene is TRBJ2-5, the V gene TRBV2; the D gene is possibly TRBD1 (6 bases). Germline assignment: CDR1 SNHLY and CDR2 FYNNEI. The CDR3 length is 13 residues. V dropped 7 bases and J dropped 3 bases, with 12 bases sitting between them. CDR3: CASKLRTEETQYF. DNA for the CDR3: TGTGCCAGCAAGTTGAGGACAGAAGAGACCCAGTACTTC.

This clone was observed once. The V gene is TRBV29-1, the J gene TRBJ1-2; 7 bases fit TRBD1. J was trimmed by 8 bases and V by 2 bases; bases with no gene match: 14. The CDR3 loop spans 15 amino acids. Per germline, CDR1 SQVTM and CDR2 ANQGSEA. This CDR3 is CSVEKGAAGLGGYTF. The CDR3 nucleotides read TGCAGCGTTGAAAAGGGGGCGGCTGGACTTGGGGGCTACACCTTC.

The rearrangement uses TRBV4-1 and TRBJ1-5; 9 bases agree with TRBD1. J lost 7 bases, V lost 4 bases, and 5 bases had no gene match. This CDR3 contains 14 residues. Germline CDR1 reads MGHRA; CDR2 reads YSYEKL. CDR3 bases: TGCGCCAGCAGCCCCAGGACAGGGGACCAGCCCCAGCATTTT. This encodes CASSPRTGDQPQHF.